The TCR beta chain under discussion was sequenced for a study of blood T cell repertoires in COVID-19 (dated by TCRdb to about 2020). General notes on the study: Collaborator samples came from the United States, Italy and Spain and covered acute and convalescent phases of COVID-19. The sample metadata nearly always contained a de-identified subject ID, COVID-19 status, age in years and sex. Where available, HLA class I and class II types were taken from metadata supplied by the sample provider and were not determined by assay-based typing. The samples were drawn from two sources: the first 160 participants of the ongoing ImmuneRACE study, and 1,254 subjects contributed by 6 global collaborators. The prospective study material was composed of cDNA or gDNA derived from T cells, B-cell-depleted T cells, or PBMCs. Deeply sampled blood TCRbeta repertoires from subjects exposed to, actively infected with, or recovered from COVID-19 were included in the dataset. The repertoires were made available in a free public database intended to serve as a resource for research on the immune response to SARS-CoV-2. What the work shows at the level of the full study, not this receptor alone: The amount of clinical and demographic metadata varied by source and participant and was provided uncurated.

TCRbeta CDR3 regions were amplified from genomic DNA using the immunoSEQ Assay, a bias-controlled multiplex PCR. In the authors' own workflow: The number of nucleated cells in each sample was estimated from the amplification of reference gene primers within the assay. To quantify the absolute abundance of each unique TCRbeta CDR3 rearrangement, sequence reads were collapsed and filtered. Productive Simpson clonality was computed per sample as the square root of Simpson's diversity index over productive rearrangements. TCRdb carries this immuneACCESS record with in-frame sequences only. Its versions omit some clonotypes, under half of them owing to an unresolved V gene in the studies checked, with the rest unexplained. D and trimming were read from the DNA, whereas the V and J calls and clone size are those reported in that table. Here the sample has roughly 80,000 clones; roughly nine tenths occur a single time. 4.9% of the sample rests with the top ten.

As encoded in the germline V gene, CDR1 is SGHTA while CDR2 is FQGNSA. The CDR3 goes from the cysteine to the phenylalanine over 15 residues. The DNA shown is the 45-base CDR3, in frame from base 1. Trimming takes 2 bases from V and 2 bases from J, and the germline ends sit 12 bases apart. The collaborating institutions used their own protocols to collect whole blood in K2EDTA tubes. For TCRbeta analysis, collaborators shipped samples in one of three forms: frozen whole blood, isolated PBMCs, or DNA extracted from either of those sample types. As for this clone: There is no known antigen for this receptor. No base-level quality is on record; no much larger clone is a single base apart.

This receptor was taken from a woman of 80 years or more with active or convalescent COVID-19. The rearrangement combines TRBV7-2 with TRBJ2-5; perhaps TRBD1 is the D gene, with 6 bases matching. The sample was peripheral blood. The CDR3 protein: CASSLRAGVQETQYF. In nucleotide form, the sequence is TGTGCCAGCAGCTTACGCGCAGGGGTGCAAGAGACCCAGTACTTC.